These T cell receptor beta chains were read from a single sample in a study of T cell responses to AZD1222 COVID-19 vaccine. The table came from immunoSEQ multiplex PCR; TCRdb's copy has only in-frame clones and leaves some out. This table has tens of thousands of clones, around 90% appearing once. The sequences come from peripheral blood, collected 28 days after the second AZD1222 dose. These receptors came from an adult who received the AZD1222 COVID-19 vaccine. Each CDR3 is given with its conserved first and last residue. A D gene is named only where the DNA matches it firmly. Clone size is not always given. Where it is, it says once, few, many or a class for expanded clones.

abundance	v_gene	j_gene	d_gene	CDR3aa	CDR3nt
.	TRBV19	TRBJ2-7	.	CASSNQLGRYEQYF	TGTGCCAGTAGCAATCAACTAGGCCGCTACGAGCAGTACTTC
.	TRBV23-1	TRBJ2-3	.	CASTLGPTNSTDTQYF	TGCGCCAGCACCCTGGGACCGACGAATAGCACAGATACGCAGTATTTT
.	TRBV19	TRBJ1-1	.	CASSPPEGIFTEAFF	TGTGCCAGTAGCCCCCCGGAGGGTATTTTCACTGAAGCTTTCTTT
once	TRBV6-5	TRBJ2-5	TRBD2	CASSSGLAGTQYF	TGTGCCAGCAGTTCCGGACTAGCGGGGACCCAGTACTTC
.	TRBV7-9	TRBJ1-2	TRBD1	CASRPVGTGGYGYTF	TGTGCCAGCAGACCCGTCGGGACAGGGGGCTATGGCTACACCTTC
once	TRBV11-2	TRBJ1-1	.	CASSLGALGGTEAFF	TGTGCCAGCAGCTTAGGGGCTTTGGGGGGCACTGAAGCTTTCTTT
few	TRBV29-1	TRBJ1-2	.	CSTSTGLYGYTF	TGCAGCACGAGTACAGGTTTATATGGCTACACCTTC
.	TRBV3-1/TRBV3-2	TRBJ2-7	.	CASSAQGYEQYF	TGTGCCAGCAGCGCACAGGGCTACGAGCAGTACTTC
.	TRBV7-2	TRBJ1-2	TRBD1	CASSLTGGLYGYTF	TGTGCCAGCAGCTTGACAGGGGGGCTCTATGGCTACACCTTC
.	TRBV2	TRBJ2-1	TRBD1	CASSQTGGRNEQFF	TGTGCCAGCAGCCAGACAGGGGGGAGGAATGAGCAGTTCTTC
medium-sized	TRBV18	TRBJ1-4	TRBD1	CASSPRGRGEKLFF	TGTGCCAGCTCACCTAGGGGGCGCGGTGAAAAACTGTTTTTT
.	TRBV5-1	TRBJ2-7	TRBD1	CASSFGQGQREQYF	TGCGCCAGCAGCTTCGGACAGGGGCAGCGCGAGCAGTACTTC
.	TRBV27	TRBJ1-1	.	CASSGGRVNTEAFF	TGTGCCAGCAGTGGGGGCCGGGTGAACACTGAAGCTTTCTTT
.	TRBV20-1	TRBJ2-1	TRBD2	CSASLRLAGLDEQFF	TGCAGTGCTAGTCTACGACTAGCGGGACTGGATGAGCAGTTCTTC
.	TRBV7-9	TRBJ1-2	TRBD1	CASSSLTGTSYYGYTF	TGTGCCAGCAGCTCACTGACAGGGACGTCTTACTATGGCTACACCTTC
.	TRBV6-5	TRBJ2-1	.	CASSYDPSRALFF	TGTGCCAGCAGTTACGACCCCTCGCGGGCGCTGTTCTTC
.	TRBV5-1	TRBJ1-2	.	CASSLSFTTGPPYGYTF	TGCGCCAGCAGTCTAAGTTTTACTACAGGGCCCCCTTATGGCTACACCTTC
.	TRBV6-5	TRBJ2-1	.	CASSYLRRAYNEQFF	TGTGCCAGCAGTTACCTCCGACGGGCGTACAATGAGCAGTTCTTC
.	TRBV24-1	TRBJ2-7	TRBD1	CATSRTSGTGQHEQYF	TGTGCCACCAGTAGGACCTCCGGGACAGGGCAACACGAGCAGTACTTC
.	TRBV18	TRBJ1-3	.	CASSPGQSGNTIYF	TGTGCCAGCTCACCCGGACAGTCTGGAAACACCATATATTTT
.	TRBV4-1	TRBJ1-6	.	CASSQLLGGSSYNSPLHF	TGCGCCAGCAGCCAACTACTTGGGGGGAGCTCCTATAATTCACCCCTCCACTTT
.	TRBV11-3	TRBJ2-2	.	CASSFADFGELFF	TGTGCCAGCAGCTTCGCTGACTTTGGGGAGCTGTTTTTT
.	TRBV30	TRBJ1-1	.	CAFPGGSSTEAFF	TGTGCCTTCCCCGGGGGGTCGTCCACTGAAGCTTTCTTT
.	TRBV27	TRBJ1-4	.	CASRPHERDGTTNEKLFF	TGTGCCAGCAGACCTCACGAGCGGGACGGAACAACTAATGAAAAACTGTTTTTT
.	TRBV7-3	TRBJ1-1	TRBD1	CASSFDRGAEAFF	TGTGCCAGCAGCTTTGACAGGGGGGCTGAAGCTTTCTTT
.	TRBV12-3/TRBV12-4	TRBJ2-7	.	CASSSSYEQYF	TGTGCCAGCAGTTCCAGCTACGAGCAGTACTTC
few	TRBV2	TRBJ1-6	.	CASSPGTQNSPLHF	TGTGCCAGCAGTCCCGGGACACAAAATTCACCCCTCCACTTT
.	TRBV28	TRBJ1-5	TRBD1	CASRTGTGGRQPQHF	TGTGCCAGCAGGACCGGGACAGGGGGCCGGCAGCCCCAGCATTTT
.	TRBV7-2	TRBJ1-3	.	CASSLEARGWGNTIYF	TGTGCCAGCAGCTTAGAGGCCAGGGGTTGGGGAAACACCATATATTTT
.	TRBV6-5	TRBJ2-2	TRBD1	CASSDRGGNTGELFF	TGTGCCAGCAGCGACAGGGGGGGGAACACCGGGGAGCTGTTTTTT
.	TRBV2	TRBJ2-2	.	CASSEVRRYTGELFF	TGTGCCAGCAGTGAAGTCAGGAGATACACCGGGGAGCTGTTTTTT
.	TRBV12-3/TRBV12-4	TRBJ1-1	.	CASSEGLAEAFF	TGTGCCAGCAGTGAGGGTCTGGCTGAAGCTTTCTTT
once	TRBV11-3	TRBJ2-1	.	CASSPGRALNEQFF	TGTGCCAGCAGCCCGGGTAGGGCCCTCAATGAGCAGTTCTTC
.	TRBV18	TRBJ2-1	.	CASSPQGNEQFF	TGTGCCAGCTCACCTCAGGGGAATGAGCAGTTCTTC
.	TRBV30	TRBJ2-2	.	CAWSVLHPSGELFF	TGTGCCTGGAGTGTACTCCACCCCAGCGGGGAGCTGTTTTTT
.	TRBV9	TRBJ2-5	.	CASSVDEKTQYF	TGTGCCAGCAGCGTAGACGAGAAGACCCAGTACTTC
.	TRBV24-1	TRBJ2-3	.	CAVRDTGTDTQYF	TGTGCCGTCCGGGACACAGGCACAGATACGCAGTATTTT
.	TRBV2	TRBJ2-2	TRBD1	CASIRDRADTGELFF	TGTGCCAGCATCCGGGACAGGGCGGACACCGGGGAGCTGTTTTTT
.	TRBV7-2	TRBJ2-1	TRBD2	CASSLGGLVFKDEQFF	TGTGCCAGCAGCCTAGGAGGACTAGTCTTTAAAGATGAGCAGTTCTTC
.	TRBV3-1/TRBV3-2	TRBJ1-4	.	CASSQELRGTNEKLFF	TGTGCCAGCAGCCAAGAGCTCCGGGGGACTAATGAAAAACTGTTTTTT
.	TRBV7-3	TRBJ1-1	.	CASSLSISGNTKAFF	TGTGCCAGCAGCCTCTCCATCAGCGGGAACACTAAAGCTTTCTTT
once	TRBV5-6	TRBJ2-7	.	CASSLGLLYEQYF	TGTGCCAGCAGCCTAGGACTGCTCTACGAGCAGTACTTC
once	TRBV20-1	TRBJ1-3	.	CSASGGTASGNTIYF	TGCAGTGCTAGTGGGGGGACGGCCTCTGGAAACACCATATATTTT
.	TRBV28	TRBJ2-1	.	CASRSYNEQFF	TGTGCCAGTAGGTCCTACAATGAGCAGTTCTTC
.	TRBV5-1	TRBJ2-7	TRBD2	CASSRSGTSVSYEQYF	TGCGCCAGCAGTCGTTCCGGGACTAGCGTCTCCTACGAGCAGTACTTC